One sample yielded the 2 T cell receptor beta chains listed below, sequenced in a study of blood T cell repertoires in COVID-19. TCRdb's copy holds only in-frame clones and misses some; the assay was immunoSEQ multiplex PCR. The sample gives 95,000 to 130,000 clones, approximately 90% of which show up once; approximately 1.9% is in the top ten. Sequenced input: peripheral blood. Receptors were obtained from a human donor with active COVID-19. The donor label of this sample is uncertain.

This clone was found once. The V call is TRBV7-2, the J call TRBJ2-5; 7 nucleotides agree with TRBD2. The CDR3 sequence is 12 residues long. The germline V gene has CDR1 SGHTA and CDR2 FQGNSA. The CDR3 reads CTPGRGGGTQYF. CDR3 sequence (DNA): TGTACGCCTGGGCGGGGCGGGGGGACCCAGTACTTC.

Written as DNA, the CDR3 is TGTGCCAGCAGTTACTCGACTGGCGCCTACGAGCAGTACTTC. Its protein product is CASSYSTGAYEQYF. The chain carries TRBV6-2 or TRBV6-3 and TRBJ2-7, with D hard to call. The CDR3 covers 14 residues. Trimming took 0 bases from V and 2 from J, leaving 8 bases between them. Looked up from germline, CDR1 is MNHEY and CDR2 is SVGEGT.